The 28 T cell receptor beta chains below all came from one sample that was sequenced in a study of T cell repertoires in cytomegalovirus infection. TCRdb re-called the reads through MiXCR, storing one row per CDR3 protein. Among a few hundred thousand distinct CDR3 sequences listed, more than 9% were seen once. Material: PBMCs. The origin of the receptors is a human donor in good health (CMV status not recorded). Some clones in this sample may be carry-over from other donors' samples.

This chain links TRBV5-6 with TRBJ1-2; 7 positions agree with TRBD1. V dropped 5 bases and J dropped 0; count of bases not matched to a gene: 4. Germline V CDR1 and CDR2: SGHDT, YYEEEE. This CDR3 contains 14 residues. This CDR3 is CASRRTGSNYGYTF. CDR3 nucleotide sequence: TGTGCCAGCAGGAGGACAGGTTCTAACTATGGCTACACCTTC.

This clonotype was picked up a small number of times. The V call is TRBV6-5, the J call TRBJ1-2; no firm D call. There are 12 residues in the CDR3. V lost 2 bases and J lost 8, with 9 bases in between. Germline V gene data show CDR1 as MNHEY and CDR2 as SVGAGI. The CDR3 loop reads CASSYRTGGYTF. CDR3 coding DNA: TGTGCCAGCAGTTACAGGACCGGGGGCTACACCTTC.

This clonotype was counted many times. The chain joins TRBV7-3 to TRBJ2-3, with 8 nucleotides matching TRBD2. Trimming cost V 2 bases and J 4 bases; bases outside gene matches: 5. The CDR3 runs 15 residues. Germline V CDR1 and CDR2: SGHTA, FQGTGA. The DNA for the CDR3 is TGTGCCAGCAGCTTAGGTGGTAGCGGGGCAGATACGCAGTATTTT. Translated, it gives CASSLGGSGADTQYF.

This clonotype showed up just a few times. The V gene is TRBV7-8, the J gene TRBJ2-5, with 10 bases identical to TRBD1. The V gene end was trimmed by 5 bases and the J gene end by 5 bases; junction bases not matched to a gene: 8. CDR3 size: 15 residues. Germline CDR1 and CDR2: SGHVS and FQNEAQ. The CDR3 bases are TGTGCCAGCAGCGCTTGGACAGGGGGTATGGAGACCCAGTACTTC. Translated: CASSAWTGGMETQYF.

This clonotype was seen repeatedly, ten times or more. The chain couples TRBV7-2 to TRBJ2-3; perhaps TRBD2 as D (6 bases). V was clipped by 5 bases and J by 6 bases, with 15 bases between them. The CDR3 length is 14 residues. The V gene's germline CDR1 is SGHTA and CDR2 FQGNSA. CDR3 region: CASSPRVAGDTQYF. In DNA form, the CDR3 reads TGTGCCAGCAGCCCCCGGGTGGCGGGGGATACGCAGTATTTT.

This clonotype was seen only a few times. CDR3 nucleotide sequence: TGCGCCAGCAGGAAAGAAGGAAAGTTGGGCGAGCAGTACTTC. It translates to CASRKEGKLGEQYF. The gene calls are TRBV10-2 and TRBJ2-7; unclear D gene. The CDR3 is 14 residues long. CDR1 and CDR2 (germline): WSHSY, SAAADI. Trimming took off 6 bases at V and 6 bases at J, with 18 bases between the two ends.

The CDR3, as DNA: TGTGCCAGCAGTCGACAAGGGGTATCTAGCAATCAGCCCCAGCATTTT. Translating gives CASSRQGVSSNQPQHF. The gene calls are TRBV6-6 and TRBJ1-5, with a weak D call TRBD1 (5 bases). The germline V gene encodes CDR1 MNHNY and CDR2 SVGAGI (reference sequence). Trimming pared 5 bases from V and 0 bases from J, leaving 14 bases between. This CDR3 contains 16 residues.

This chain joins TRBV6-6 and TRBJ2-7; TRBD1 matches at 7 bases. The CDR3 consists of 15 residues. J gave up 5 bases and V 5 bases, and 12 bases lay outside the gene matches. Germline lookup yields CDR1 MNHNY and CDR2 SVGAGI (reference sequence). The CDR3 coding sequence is TGTGCCAGCAGTCAGCAGAGACAGGGTTTCCACGAGCAGTACTTC. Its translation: CASSQQRQGFHEQYF.

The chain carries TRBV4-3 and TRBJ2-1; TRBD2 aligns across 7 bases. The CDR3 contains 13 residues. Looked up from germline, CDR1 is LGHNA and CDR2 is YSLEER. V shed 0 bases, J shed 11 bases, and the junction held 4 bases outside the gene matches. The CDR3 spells CASSQELREKQFF. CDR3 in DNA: TGCGCCAGCAGCCAAGAGTTGCGGGAGAAGCAGTTCTTC.

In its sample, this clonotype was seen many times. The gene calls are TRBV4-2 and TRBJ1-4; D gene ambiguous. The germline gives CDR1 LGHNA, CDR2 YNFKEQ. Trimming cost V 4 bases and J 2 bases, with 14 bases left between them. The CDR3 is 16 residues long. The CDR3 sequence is CASSLNPSTTNEKLFF. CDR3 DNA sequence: TGTGCCAGCAGCCTCAATCCGAGCACCACTAATGAAAAACTGTTTTTT.

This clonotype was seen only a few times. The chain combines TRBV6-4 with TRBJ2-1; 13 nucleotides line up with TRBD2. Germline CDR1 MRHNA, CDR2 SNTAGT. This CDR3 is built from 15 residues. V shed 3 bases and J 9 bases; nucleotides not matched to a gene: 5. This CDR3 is CASSEALAGGFEQFF. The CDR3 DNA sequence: TGTGCCAGCAGTGAGGCACTAGCGGGAGGGTTTGAGCAGTTCTTC.

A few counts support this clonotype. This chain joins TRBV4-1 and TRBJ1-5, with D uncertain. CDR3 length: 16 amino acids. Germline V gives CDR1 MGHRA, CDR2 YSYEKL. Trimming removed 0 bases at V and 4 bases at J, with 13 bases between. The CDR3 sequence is CASSQEEGRINQPQHF. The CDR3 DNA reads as TGCGCCAGCAGCCAAGAGGAGGGAAGGATTAATCAGCCCCAGCATTTT.

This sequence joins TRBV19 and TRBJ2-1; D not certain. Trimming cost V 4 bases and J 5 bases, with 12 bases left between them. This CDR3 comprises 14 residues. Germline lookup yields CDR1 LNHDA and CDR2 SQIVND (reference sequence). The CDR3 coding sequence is TGTGCCAGTAGTACCAAACAGAGAAACAATGAGCAGTTCTTC. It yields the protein CASSTKQRNNEQFF. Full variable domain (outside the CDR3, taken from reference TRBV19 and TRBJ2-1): DGGITQSPKYLFRKEGQNVTLSCEQNLNHDAMYWYRQDPGQGLRLIYYSQIVNDFQKGDIAEGYSVSREKKESFPLTVTSAQKNPTAFYLCASSTKQRNNEQFFGPGTRLTVL.

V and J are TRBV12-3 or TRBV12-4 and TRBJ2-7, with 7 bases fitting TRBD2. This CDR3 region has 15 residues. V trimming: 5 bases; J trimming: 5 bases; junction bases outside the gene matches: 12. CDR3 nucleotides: TGTGCCAGCAGTCAGCTCGTGGGAGGGCCGAACGAGCAGTACTTC. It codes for CASSQLVGGPNEQYF.

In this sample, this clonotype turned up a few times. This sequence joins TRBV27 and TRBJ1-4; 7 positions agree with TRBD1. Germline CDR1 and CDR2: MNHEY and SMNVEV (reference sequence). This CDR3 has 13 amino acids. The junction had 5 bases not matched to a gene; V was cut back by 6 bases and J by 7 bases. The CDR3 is CASSRQGTEKLFF. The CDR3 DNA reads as TGTGCCAGCAGCCGACAGGGAACTGAAAAACTGTTTTTT. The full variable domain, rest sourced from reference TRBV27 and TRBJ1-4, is EAQVTQNPRYLITVTGKKLTVTCSQNMNHEYMSWYRQDPGLGLRQIYYSMNVEVTDKGDVPEGYKVSRKEKRNFPLILESPSPNQTSLYFCASSRQGTEKLFFGSGTQLSVL.

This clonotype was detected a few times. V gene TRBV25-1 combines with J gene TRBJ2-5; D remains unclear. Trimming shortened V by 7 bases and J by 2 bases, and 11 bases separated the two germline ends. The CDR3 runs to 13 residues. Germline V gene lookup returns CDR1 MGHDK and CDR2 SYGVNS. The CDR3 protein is CASTHPQQETQYF. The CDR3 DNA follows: TGTGCCAGCACCCATCCTCAACAAGAGACCCAGTACTTC.

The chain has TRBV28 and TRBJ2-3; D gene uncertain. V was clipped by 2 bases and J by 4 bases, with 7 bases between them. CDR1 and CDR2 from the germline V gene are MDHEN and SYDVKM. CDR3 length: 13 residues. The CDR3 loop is CASSLRIADTQYF. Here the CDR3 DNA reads TGTGCCAGCAGTTTAAGAATAGCAGATACGCAGTATTTT.

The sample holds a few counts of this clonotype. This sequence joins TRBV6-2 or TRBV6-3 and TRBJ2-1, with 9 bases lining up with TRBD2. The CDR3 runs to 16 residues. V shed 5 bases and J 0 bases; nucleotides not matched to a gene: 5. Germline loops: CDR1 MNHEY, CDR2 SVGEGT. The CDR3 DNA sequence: TGTGCCAGCAGTCCCCTAGCGGGGCGCTCCTACAATGAGCAGTTCTTC. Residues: CASSPLAGRSYNEQFF.

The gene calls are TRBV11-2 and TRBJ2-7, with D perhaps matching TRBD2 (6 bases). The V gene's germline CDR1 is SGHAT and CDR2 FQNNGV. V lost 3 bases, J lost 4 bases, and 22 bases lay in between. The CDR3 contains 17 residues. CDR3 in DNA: TGTGCCAGCAGCTTCTCTGGTGCGGGGTGGGGAAGGTACGAGCAGTACTTC. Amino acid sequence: CASSFSGAGWGRYEQYF.

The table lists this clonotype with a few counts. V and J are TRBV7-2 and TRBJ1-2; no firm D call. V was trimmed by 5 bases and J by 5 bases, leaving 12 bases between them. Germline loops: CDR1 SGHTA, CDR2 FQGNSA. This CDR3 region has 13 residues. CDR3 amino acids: CASSPDPPYGYTF. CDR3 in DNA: TGTGCCAGCAGCCCGGACCCCCCGTATGGCTACACCTTC.

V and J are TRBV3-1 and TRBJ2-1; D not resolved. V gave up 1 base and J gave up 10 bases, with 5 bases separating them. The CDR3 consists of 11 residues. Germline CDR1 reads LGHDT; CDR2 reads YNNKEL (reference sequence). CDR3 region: CASSQVGEQFF. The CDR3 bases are TGTGCCAGCAGCCAAGTGGGGGAGCAGTTCTTC.

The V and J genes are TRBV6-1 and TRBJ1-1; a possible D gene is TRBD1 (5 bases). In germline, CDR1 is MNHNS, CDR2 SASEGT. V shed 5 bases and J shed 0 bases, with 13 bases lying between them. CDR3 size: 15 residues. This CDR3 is CASSPQGEVNTEAFF. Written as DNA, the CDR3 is TGTGCCAGCAGTCCCCAAGGGGAGGTGAACACTGAAGCTTTCTTT.

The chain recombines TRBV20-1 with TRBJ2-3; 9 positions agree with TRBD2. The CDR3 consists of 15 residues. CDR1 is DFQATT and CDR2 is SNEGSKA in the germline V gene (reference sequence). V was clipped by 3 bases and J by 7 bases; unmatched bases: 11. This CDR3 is CSASGRASGAHTQYF. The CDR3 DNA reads TGCAGTGCTAGTGGGCGGGCTAGCGGGGCCCATACGCAGTATTTT.

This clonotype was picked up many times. The CDR3, as DNA: TGTGCCAGCAGCGTCCCGACAGGTTCGGGGGAGTTCTTC. This codes for CASSVPTGSGEFF. The rearrangement uses TRBV5-4 and TRBJ2-1; D possibly matches TRBD1 or TRBD2 (6 bases each). This CDR3 is built from 13 residues. V gave up 4 bases and J gave up 14 bases, with 19 bases separating them. Germline lookup yields CDR1 SGHNT and CDR2 YYREEE (reference sequence).

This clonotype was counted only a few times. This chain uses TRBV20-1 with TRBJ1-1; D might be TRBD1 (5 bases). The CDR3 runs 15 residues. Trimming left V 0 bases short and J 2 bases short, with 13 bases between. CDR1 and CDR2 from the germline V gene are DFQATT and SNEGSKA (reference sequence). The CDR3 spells CSARDIMRGNTEAFF. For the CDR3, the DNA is TGCAGTGCTAGAGATATTATGAGGGGTAACACTGAAGCTTTCTTT.

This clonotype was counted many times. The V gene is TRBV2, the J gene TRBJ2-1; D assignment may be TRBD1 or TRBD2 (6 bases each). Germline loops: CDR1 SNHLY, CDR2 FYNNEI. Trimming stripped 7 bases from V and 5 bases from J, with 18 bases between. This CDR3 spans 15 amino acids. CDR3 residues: CASTEPRGANNEQFF. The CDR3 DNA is TGTGCCAGCACCGAACCAAGGGGGGCAAACAATGAGCAGTTCTTC.

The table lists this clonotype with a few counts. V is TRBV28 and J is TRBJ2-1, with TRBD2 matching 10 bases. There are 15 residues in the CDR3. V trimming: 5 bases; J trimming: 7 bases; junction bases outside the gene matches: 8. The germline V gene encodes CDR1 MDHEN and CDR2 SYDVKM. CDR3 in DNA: TGTGCCAGCAGTCCTCTAGCGGGAGAAGGTAATGAGCAGTTCTTC. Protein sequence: CASSPLAGEGNEQFF.

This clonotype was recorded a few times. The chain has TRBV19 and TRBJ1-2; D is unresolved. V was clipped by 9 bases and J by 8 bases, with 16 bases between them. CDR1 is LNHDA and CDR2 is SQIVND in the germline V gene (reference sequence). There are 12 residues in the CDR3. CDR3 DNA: TGTGCCAGCCTAAGGGAAGGTGGCGGCTACACCTTC. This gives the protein CASLREGGGYTF.